This TCR beta chain was sequenced for a study of OX40 agonist ivuxolimab in advanced cancers. Libraries were prepared by immunoSEQ multiplex PCR; TCRdb keeps only in-frame clonotypes and omits some of them. The sample carries about 18,000 clones, 70% to 85% recorded once. V lost 6 bases to trimming and J lost 4 bases, with 12 bases between them. The CDR3 contains 14 residues. The V gene's germline CDR1 is MNHEY and CDR2 SMNVEV (reference sequence). The rearrangement joins TRBV27 to TRBJ1-4; perhaps TRBD1 as D (5 bases). The sequence was collected from an adult with an advanced solid tumor such as melanoma, head and neck, liver or kidney cancer. The sample here was CD4+ or CD8+ T cells sorted from blood, taken in a trial of the OX40 agonist ivuxolimab. CDR3 in amino acids: CASRGGGFNEKLFF. Here the CDR3 DNA reads TGTGCCAGCAGGGGCGGGGGGTTTAATGAAAAACTGTTTTTT. The whole variable domain, filled in from reference TRBV27 and TRBJ1-4, reads EAQVTQNPRYLITVTGKKLTVTCSQNMNHEYMSWYRQDPGLGLRQIYYSMNVEVTDKGDVPEGYKVSRKEKRNFPLILESPSPNQTSLYFCASRGGGFNEKLFFGSGTQLSVL.